This T cell receptor beta chain was identified during a study of identical twins. This clonotype showed up just a few times. Germline V gene lookup returns CDR1 SEHNR and CDR2 FQNEAQ (reference sequence). V lost 4 bases and J 0 bases, leaving 12 bases between the germline ends. The CDR3 has 15 amino acids. One entry per CDR3 protein, called by TCRdb with MiXCR from the 5' RACE reads. The profile shows 200,000 or so distinct CDR3 sequences, approximately 15% of them singletons. Separately, the same data were catalogued under a study of T cells expressing NK-cell markers.

This receptor was identified in a woman between 18 and 29 years old in good health. V gene TRBV7-9 combines with J gene TRBJ1-1; D is possibly TRBD1 (6 bases). Sequencing was performed on CD8+ T cells sorted from blood. CDR3 nucleotides: TGTGCCAGCAGCTCCCACAGGGACCTGAACACTGAAGCTTTCTTT. As protein: CASSSHRDLNTEAFF. Filled out from reference TRBV7-9 and TRBJ1-1, the complete variable domain reads DTGVSQNPRHKITKRGQNVTFRCDPISEHNRLYWYRQTLGQGPEFLTYFQNEAQLEKSRLLSDRFSAERPKGSFSTLEIQRTEQGDSAMYLCASSSHRDLNTEAFFGQGTRLTVV.